This is a list of T cell receptor beta chains from one sample in a study of cytomegalovirus exposure and HLA in healthy donors. The data were produced by immunoSEQ multiplex PCR, yet TCRdb's version contains in-frame clones alone and is incomplete. The sample shows some 90,000 clones, roughly 87% of them seen only once. The specimen sequenced was PBMCs. Receptor source: a man between 18 and 29 years old in good health and CMV-seropositive. Both conserved end residues are part of each CDR3. Fields, in order: clone size, D gene, J gene, V gene, CDR3 DNA, CDR3 protein. A D gene is named only where the DNA matches it firmly. Only some rows state a clone size, as once, few, many or a class for expanded clones.

clone size: once
D gene: NA
J gene: TRBJ1-1
V gene: TRBV7-2
CDR3 DNA: TGTGCCAGCAGCTTAGTGAGTGGAGTGAACACTGAAGCTTTCTTT
CDR3 protein: CASSLVSGVNTEAFF

clone size: few
D gene: NA
J gene: TRBJ1-1
V gene: TRBV7-9
CDR3 DNA: TGTGCCAGCAGCTTCTTGCAGCGGTTGGGGACTGAAGCTTTCTTT
CDR3 protein: CASSFLQRLGTEAFF

clone size: once
D gene: NA
J gene: TRBJ2-7
V gene: TRBV9
CDR3 DNA: TGTGCCAGCAGCGTAGGGGGCTTCTACGAGCAGTACTTC
CDR3 protein: CASSVGGFYEQYF

clone size: NA
D gene: TRBD2
J gene: TRBJ2-7
V gene: TRBV4-2
CDR3 DNA: TGTGCCAGCAGCCGTTTAGCGGGAGGGCCTGACGAGCAGTACTTC
CDR3 protein: CASSRLAGGPDEQYF

clone size: NA
D gene: TRBD1
J gene: TRBJ2-7
V gene: TRBV6-5
CDR3 DNA: TGTGCCAGCAGGGGACCGGGACAGGTCGACTTC
CDR3 protein: CASRGPGQVDF

clone size: NA
D gene: NA
J gene: TRBJ1-5
V gene: TRBV6-1
CDR3 DNA: TGTGCCAGCAGCAAACGGGGGGGCGGTCAGCCCCAGCATTTT
CDR3 protein: CASSKRGGGQPQHF

clone size: once
D gene: NA
J gene: TRBJ2-3
V gene: TRBV27
CDR3 DNA: TGTGCCAGCAGTATTTCAGCGGGCGACACAGATACGCAGTATTTT
CDR3 protein: CASSISAGDTDTQYF

clone size: once
D gene: NA
J gene: TRBJ2-5
V gene: TRBV4-3
CDR3 DNA: TGCGCCAGCAGCCAAGACCTAAGGGGAAAAGAGACCCAGTACTTC
CDR3 protein: CASSQDLRGKETQYF

clone size: NA
D gene: TRBD1
J gene: TRBJ2-1
V gene: TRBV10-1
CDR3 DNA: TGCGCCAGTTCAGGGGGCGGTATCTACAATGAGCAGTTCTTC
CDR3 protein: CASSGGGIYNEQFF

clone size: once
D gene: TRBD1
J gene: TRBJ2-5
V gene: TRBV5-6
CDR3 DNA: TGTGCCAGCAGCTCCACGGGGACAGGGACTCAAGAGACCCAGTACTTC
CDR3 protein: CASSSTGTGTQETQYF

clone size: NA
D gene: TRBD2
J gene: TRBJ2-5
V gene: TRBV6-6
CDR3 DNA: TGTGCCAGCAGCACGGGGACTAGCGGGAGCGGAGAGACCCAGTACTTC
CDR3 protein: CASSTGTSGSGETQYF

clone size: NA
D gene: NA
J gene: TRBJ2-1
V gene: TRBV27
CDR3 DNA: TGTGCCAGCAGTTTATCCCCACCCAGCTCCTACAATGAGCAGTTCTTC
CDR3 protein: CASSLSPPSSYNEQFF

clone size: NA
D gene: NA
J gene: TRBJ2-3
V gene: TRBV4-2
CDR3 DNA: TGTGCCAGCAGCCCGTCGGACAGAACCAGCACAGATACGCAGTATTTT
CDR3 protein: CASSPSDRTSTDTQYF

clone size: few
D gene: NA
J gene: TRBJ2-5
V gene: TRBV7-7
CDR3 DNA: TGTGCCAGCAGCTCACTAGAGCAAGAGACCCAGTACTTC
CDR3 protein: CASSSLEQETQYF

clone size: NA
D gene: TRBD2
J gene: TRBJ2-1
V gene: TRBV7-8
CDR3 DNA: TGTGCCAGCAGCCCTGGACTAGCAGACAATGAGCAGTTCTTC
CDR3 protein: CASSPGLADNEQFF

clone size: NA
D gene: TRBD2
J gene: TRBJ2-2
V gene: TRBV28
CDR3 DNA: TGTGCCAGCAGTTCCCCTGCTAGCGGGAGACCATACACCGGGGAGCTGTTTTTT
CDR3 protein: CASSSPASGRPYTGELFF

clone size: NA
D gene: NA
J gene: TRBJ1-4
V gene: TRBV5-6
CDR3 DNA: TGTGCCAGCAGCTTGGGGACAGTTCCGCAAGGGGAAAAACTGTTTTTT
CDR3 protein: CASSLGTVPQGEKLFF

clone size: NA
D gene: TRBD1
J gene: TRBJ2-7
V gene: TRBV4-1
CDR3 DNA: TGCGCCAGCAGCCCCCCGTTGGGGACAGTCAACGAGCAGTACTTC
CDR3 protein: CASSPPLGTVNEQYF

clone size: once
D gene: TRBD2
J gene: TRBJ2-1
V gene: TRBV13
CDR3 DNA: TGTGCCAGCAGTCGAGCGGGACTAGCGGGCAACAATGAGCAGTTCTTC
CDR3 protein: CASSRAGLAGNNEQFF

clone size: NA
D gene: TRBD1
J gene: TRBJ2-1
V gene: TRBV19
CDR3 DNA: TGTGCCAGTAATCCCTCGGGACAGGAATACAATGAGCAGTTCTTC
CDR3 protein: CASNPSGQEYNEQFF

clone size: NA
D gene: NA
J gene: TRBJ1-1
V gene: TRBV14
CDR3 DNA: TGTGCCAGCAGCACAGGAAGGAACACTGAAGCTTTCTTT
CDR3 protein: CASSTGRNTEAFF

clone size: NA
D gene: TRBD2
J gene: TRBJ2-7
V gene: TRBV28
CDR3 DNA: TGTGCCAGCAGTTTACCTAGCGGTTACTCTTACGAGCAGTACTTC
CDR3 protein: CASSLPSGYSYEQYF

clone size: NA
D gene: NA
J gene: TRBJ2-1
V gene: TRBV12-5
CDR3 DNA: TGTGCTAGTGGTTTGGTACTCGACGGGAACTGGAATGAGCAGTTCTTC
CDR3 protein: CASGLVLDGNWNEQFF

clone size: NA
D gene: NA
J gene: TRBJ2-7
V gene: TRBV5-4
CDR3 DNA: TGTGCCAGCAGCTTGGCGGGGGAGCACGGGCAGTACTTC
CDR3 protein: CASSLAGEHGQYF

clone size: NA
D gene: TRBD1
J gene: TRBJ2-7
V gene: TRBV19
CDR3 DNA: TGTGCCAGTAGTCCCGGGACAGGGGTCTACGAGCAGTACTTC
CDR3 protein: CASSPGTGVYEQYF

clone size: NA
D gene: TRBD1
J gene: TRBJ2-7
V gene: TRBV29-1
CDR3 DNA: TGCAGCGTAACCGGACAGGAGAGCTCCTACGAGCAGTACTTC
CDR3 protein: CSVTGQESSYEQYF

clone size: NA
D gene: TRBD1
J gene: TRBJ1-1
V gene: TRBV6-1
CDR3 DNA: TGTGCCAGCAGTTTCCGGGACAGTGAAGCTTTCTTT
CDR3 protein: CASSFRDSEAFF

clone size: NA
D gene: TRBD2
J gene: TRBJ2-1
V gene: TRBV11-2
CDR3 DNA: TGTGCCAGCAGCCCTGGGTTTAGCGGGAGTAGAAATGAGCAGTTCTTC
CDR3 protein: CASSPGFSGSRNEQFF

clone size: NA
D gene: NA
J gene: TRBJ2-5
V gene: TRBV9
CDR3 DNA: TGTGCCAGCAGCGTAGGAGGAAGGTACCAAGAGACCCAGTACTTC
CDR3 protein: CASSVGGRYQETQYF

clone size: NA
D gene: TRBD2
J gene: TRBJ2-3
V gene: TRBV7-3
CDR3 DNA: TGTGCCAGCAGCCAGAGGACTAGCCTAGATACGCAGTATTTT
CDR3 protein: CASSQRTSLDTQYF

clone size: NA
D gene: TRBD1
J gene: TRBJ2-7
V gene: TRBV18
CDR3 DNA: TGTGCCAGCTGGGGACAGGGGACATACGAGCAGTACTTC
CDR3 protein: CASWGQGTYEQYF

clone size: NA
D gene: TRBD1
J gene: TRBJ2-2
V gene: TRBV7-9
CDR3 DNA: TGTGCCAGCAGCTCAAGACAGGGCACCGGGGAGCTGTTTTTT
CDR3 protein: CASSSRQGTGELFF

clone size: NA
D gene: TRBD2
J gene: TRBJ2-2
V gene: TRBV9
CDR3 DNA: TGTGCCAGCAGCGTAGAGGAAGCGGGGCGACCCACCGGGGAGCTGTTTTTT
CDR3 protein: CASSVEEAGRPTGELFF

clone size: NA
D gene: NA
J gene: TRBJ2-1
V gene: TRBV4-1
CDR3 DNA: TGCGCCAGCAGCCAAGTATCCGGCGGCCTTAGCTCCTACAATGAGCAGTTCTTC
CDR3 protein: CASSQVSGGLSSYNEQFF

clone size: NA
D gene: NA
J gene: TRBJ1-5
V gene: TRBV5-5
CDR3 DNA: TGTGCCAGCAGCTTGGAGCGCGGCCGCAATCAGCCCCAGCATTTT
CDR3 protein: CASSLERGRNQPQHF

clone size: NA
D gene: TRBD1
J gene: TRBJ2-1
V gene: TRBV6-5
CDR3 DNA: TGTGCCAGCAGTTACAGCCGACAGGGTGCGGATGAGCAGTTCTTC
CDR3 protein: CASSYSRQGADEQFF

clone size: NA
D gene: TRBD1
J gene: TRBJ2-7
V gene: TRBV9
CDR3 DNA: TGTGCCAGCAGCGGGACAGGGAGTTTTCACTACGAGCAGTACTTC
CDR3 protein: CASSGTGSFHYEQYF

clone size: NA
D gene: TRBD1
J gene: TRBJ1-1
V gene: TRBV6-5
CDR3 DNA: TGTGCCAGCAGTTCCCCCGGGACAGGGGATGGTGAAGCTTTCTTT
CDR3 protein: CASSSPGTGDGEAFF

clone size: NA
D gene: TRBD2
J gene: TRBJ2-1
V gene: TRBV5-1
CDR3 DNA: TGCGCCAGCAGCTTTTTTCCCCTAGCGGGGGGGCCAGGGAATGAGCAGTTCTTC
CDR3 protein: CASSFFPLAGGPGNEQFF

clone size: NA
D gene: NA
J gene: TRBJ2-3
V gene: TRBV5-1
CDR3 DNA: TGCGCCAGCAGCTTGGGCGAGACATTTAGCACAGATACGCAGTATTTT
CDR3 protein: CASSLGETFSTDTQYF

clone size: NA
D gene: NA
J gene: TRBJ1-2
V gene: TRBV19
CDR3 DNA: TGTGCCAGTAGTATTGTACGGAACTATGGCTACACCTTC
CDR3 protein: CASSIVRNYGYTF

clone size: once
D gene: NA
J gene: TRBJ2-5
V gene: TRBV7-2
CDR3 DNA: TGTGCCAGCAGCTTGGGGGCTGCCAAGTACTTC
CDR3 protein: CASSLGAAKYF

clone size: NA
D gene: NA
J gene: TRBJ2-3
V gene: TRBV5-6
CDR3 DNA: TGTGCCAGCAGCTTCACGGGATCTTCCACAGATACGCAGTATTTT
CDR3 protein: CASSFTGSSTDTQYF

clone size: NA
D gene: NA
J gene: TRBJ2-3
V gene: TRBV19
CDR3 DNA: TGTGCCAGTAGAATACAGGTATCTAGCACAGATACGCAGTATTTT
CDR3 protein: CASRIQVSSTDTQYF

clone size: NA
D gene: TRBD1
J gene: TRBJ1-2
V gene: TRBV4-2
CDR3 DNA: TGTGCCAGCAGCCAACCCGGACAGGGAAAAAACTATGGCTACACCTTC
CDR3 protein: CASSQPGQGKNYGYTF

clone size: NA
D gene: TRBD1
J gene: TRBJ2-2
V gene: TRBV7-9
CDR3 DNA: TGTGCCAGCAGCTCTCGGGACAGGGACCGGGACACCGGGGAGCTGTTTTTT
CDR3 protein: CASSSRDRDRDTGELFF

clone size: NA
D gene: TRBD1
J gene: TRBJ2-2
V gene: TRBV28
CDR3 DNA: TGTGCCAGCAGCCGACAGGGGGCAATGGGCGGGGAGCTGTTTTTT
CDR3 protein: CASSRQGAMGGELFF

clone size: NA
D gene: NA
J gene: TRBJ2-2
V gene: TRBV4-3
CDR3 DNA: TGCGCCAGCAGCCAAGCCCCAGTTGGGTTAGGGAGCGGGGAGCTGTTTTTT
CDR3 protein: CASSQAPVGLGSGELFF

clone size: NA
D gene: NA
J gene: TRBJ2-7
V gene: TRBV6-5
CDR3 DNA: TGTGCCAGCAGCCAGGGCCGATCCTACGAGCAGTACTTC
CDR3 protein: CASSQGRSYEQYF

clone size: NA
D gene: NA
J gene: TRBJ2-1
V gene: TRBV2
CDR3 DNA: TGTGCCAGCGGCTCCTCTAGAGGCACACACAATGAGCAGTTCTTC
CDR3 protein: CASGSSRGTHNEQFF

clone size: NA
D gene: TRBD1
J gene: TRBJ2-4
V gene: TRBV2
CDR3 DNA: TGTGCCAGCAGTGACAGGGGGGCCAAAAACATTCAGTACTTC
CDR3 protein: CASSDRGAKNIQYF